These 30 T cell receptor beta chains share one sample of origin, sequenced in a study of CXCR3-negative and CXCR3-positive naive CD8 T cells. Libraries were UMI-labeled 5' RACE TRB cDNA. TCRdb re-called the 5' RACE reads; every CDR3 protein appears as one record, without DNA. Its listing shows 48,000 or so distinct CDR3 sequences. Input material: memory CD8+ T cells from blood. Receptor source: a human donor in good health. Some clones in this sample may be carry-over from other donors' samples.

The chain is built from TRBV5-1 and TRBJ2-7; TCRdb reports TRBD1, a call that lacks DNA to check it against. Germline CDR1 and CDR2: SGHRS and YFSETQ. The CDR3 contains 14 residues. The CDR3 reads CASKFRDREDEQYF. Full variable domain (outside the CDR3, taken from reference TRBV5-1 and TRBJ2-7): KAGVTQTPRYLIKTRGQQVTLSCSPISGHRSVSWYQQTPGQGLQFLFEYFSETQRNKGNFPGRFSGRQFSNSRSEMNVSTLELGDSALYLCASKFRDREDEQYFGPGTRLTVT.

Its frequency marks this clonotype as medium-sized. The chain couples TRBV6-4 to TRBJ2-3; without DNA, the TCRdb call of TRBD2 cannot be checked. Germline V gene sequence: CDR1 MRHNA, CDR2 SNTAGT. This CDR3 region has 14 residues. CDR3 sequence reads: CASSASGGADTQYF.

This chain's CDR3 is CASSLGGRGQENQPQHF. The chain employs TRBV7-2 and TRBJ1-5; TCRdb's assignment of TRBD1 cannot be checked, as there is no DNA. CDR1 and CDR2 from the germline V gene are SGHTA and FQGNSA. The CDR3 length is 17 residues.

The rearrangement joins TRBV29-1 to TRBJ2-5; the TRBD1 assignment by TCRdb is unverifiable without DNA. This CDR3 has 13 residues. Germline V lookup: CDR1 SQVTM, CDR2 ANQGSEA. The CDR3 spells CSVDGQGWETQYF.

The V call is TRBV12-3 or TRBV12-4, the J call TRBJ2-1; TCRdb returns TRBD2, unconfirmable since there is no DNA. The CDR3 length is 15 residues. CDR3 region: CASRPTTTHYNEQFF.

V is TRBV7-9 and J is TRBJ2-7; the D call from TCRdb, TRBD2, cannot be confirmed without DNA. The CDR3 runs 15 residues. The germline gives CDR1 SEHNR, CDR2 FQNEAQ (reference sequence). The CDR3 here is CASSYLAVPSYEQYF.

The rearrangement links TRBV6-5 to TRBJ2-3. The CDR3 runs 15 residues. Looked up from germline, CDR1 is MNHEY and CDR2 is SVGAGI. This CDR3 reads CASSYIWQGTDTQYF.

The chain links TRBV28 to TRBJ2-5; with no DNA, the TCRdb D assignment of TRBD1 cannot be verified. Germline CDR1 is MDHEN and CDR2 is SYDVKM. The CDR3 contains 15 residues. This chain's CDR3 is CASSPTTGLQETQYF.

J is TRBJ2-1 and V is TRBV6-6; TCRdb outputs TRBD1, but without DNA this stays unchecked. This CDR3 is 14 amino acids long. Looked up from germline, CDR1 is MNHNY and CDR2 is SVGAGI (reference sequence). The CDR3 region is CASRYGTGADEQFF.

CDR3 sequence reads: CAISDREETQYF. V usage is TRBV10-3 and J usage is TRBJ2-5. Germline values: CDR1 ENHRY, CDR2 SYGVKD. This CDR3 spans 12 amino acids.

This clonotype shows up as medium-sized by frequency. The chain employs TRBV14 and TRBJ2-4. Germline assignment: CDR1 SGHDN and CDR2 FVKESK. CDR3 length: 16 amino acids. The CDR3 protein is CASSPTSTLAKNIQYF.

The rearrangement joins TRBV7-9 to TRBJ1-4; the TCRdb D gene call, TRBD1, has no DNA to confirm it. CDR1 is SEHNR, CDR2 FQNEAQ, per germline (reference sequence). This CDR3 is built from 15 residues. The CDR3 spells CASSFPGASNEKLFF.

CDR3 region: CASSYGPPAHEQFF. V usage is TRBV6-5 and J usage is TRBJ2-1; TCRdb picks TRBD1, but there is no DNA to check that call. The CDR3 extends over 14 amino acids. The germline V gene has CDR1 MNHEY and CDR2 SVGAGI.

V is TRBV7-3 and J is TRBJ2-5; TCRdb returns TRBD2, unconfirmable since there is no DNA. The germline CDR1 and CDR2 sequences are SGHTA and FQGTGA. This CDR3 contains 13 residues. The CDR3 sequence: CASSPSGGETQYF. The variable domain in full, with the rest retrieved from reference TRBV7-3 and TRBJ2-5, is GAGVSQTPSNKVTEKGKYVELRCDPISGHTALYWYRQSLGQGPEFLIYFQGTGAADDSGLPNDRFFAVRPEGSVSTLKIQRTERGDSAVYLCASSPSGGETQYFGPGTRLLVL.

The chain employs TRBV29-1 and TRBJ2-2; TCRdb reports TRBD2, a call that lacks DNA to check it against. There are 17 residues in the CDR3. The germline V gene encodes CDR1 SQVTM and CDR2 ANQGSEA. The CDR3 reads CSAQGASGYPNTGELFF.

The chain is built from TRBV5-1 and TRBJ2-1; TCRdb reports TRBD1, a call that lacks DNA to check it against. This CDR3 contains 15 residues. Germline-derived CDR1 and CDR2 are SGHRS and YFSETQ. This chain's CDR3 is CASSLEGPTYNEQFF.

The chain couples TRBV6-5 to TRBJ1-2; TCRdb lists TRBD1, though no DNA is available to test this call. This CDR3 has 15 amino acids. CDR1 MNHEY and CDR2 SVGAGI come from the germline V gene. The CDR3 is CASSYGGQGAVGYTF.

This CDR3 reads CSLATGGTLETQYF. V usage is TRBV29-1 and J usage is TRBJ2-5; TCRdb names TRBD1, which stays unverified in the absence of DNA. Germline-derived CDR1 and CDR2 are SQVTM and ANQGSEA. This CDR3 spans 14 amino acids.

This chain uses TRBV29-1 with TRBJ2-1. The CDR3 contains 11 residues. Germline V gives CDR1 SQVTM, CDR2 ANQGSEA. CDR3 amino acids: CSDRSRDEQFF.

V usage is TRBV6-2 or TRBV6-3 and J usage is TRBJ2-7; the D call of TRBD1 rests on TCRdb alone, since no DNA is present to check it. Germline V gives CDR1 MNHEY, CDR2 SVGEGT. This CDR3 has 14 amino acids. CDR3 loop: CASSLAQGSYEQYF.

The chain recombines TRBV21-1 with TRBJ2-7; TCRdb selects TRBD1, and the lack of DNA leaves this call unchecked. TRBV21-1 is designated a pseudogene. The CDR3 is 16 residues long. Here the CDR3 reads CASSRIWAGRSYEQYF.

The V and J genes are TRBV27 and TRBJ1-2; TCRdb's D gene call, TRBD1, goes unchecked for lack of DNA. Germline loops: CDR1 MNHEY, CDR2 SMNVEV (reference sequence). The CDR3 totals 14 residues. The CDR3 sequence is CASSPGQRFDGYTF.

V usage is TRBV12-3 or TRBV12-4 and J usage is TRBJ2-2; checking the TCRdb D call of TRBD2 is not possible without DNA. The CDR3 runs 15 residues. CDR3 protein: CASSFQWRAGGELFF.

The chain couples TRBV5-5 to TRBJ2-1; without DNA, the TCRdb call of TRBD1 cannot be checked. This CDR3 comprises 15 residues. The V gene's germline CDR1 is SGHKS and CDR2 YYEKEE (reference sequence). This CDR3 reads CASSLVSGSYNEQFF.

J is TRBJ1-2 and V is TRBV29-1. Germline V gene data show CDR1 as SQVTM and CDR2 as ANQGSEA. There are 12 residues in the CDR3. The CDR3 loop reads CSVVGRLGGYTF.

The V call is TRBV29-1, the J call TRBJ2-3; the D call of TRBD1 rests on TCRdb alone, since no DNA is present to check it. Germline values: CDR1 SQVTM, CDR2 ANQGSEA. CDR3 length equals 16 residues. The CDR3 sequence is CSVPGTGSRRTDTQYF.

The rearrangement links TRBV20-1 to TRBJ1-5. This CDR3 region has 12 residues. Germline CDR1 reads DFQATT; CDR2 reads SNEGSKA (reference sequence). The CDR3: CSARVRNQPQHF.

The chain couples TRBV2 to TRBJ2-2; TCRdb picks TRBD1, but there is no DNA to check that call. Germline V gene sequence: CDR1 SNHLY, CDR2 FYNNEI. The CDR3 is 18 amino acids. CDR3 residues: CASSEAPPMGRGAGELFF.

The chain uses TRBV28 and TRBJ2-3; the TRBD2 assignment by TCRdb is unverifiable without DNA. CDR1 is MDHEN, CDR2 SYDVKM, per germline. The CDR3 is made up of 13 amino acids. The CDR3 sequence is CASNEGRSDTQYF.

The chain joins TRBV4-3 to TRBJ1-1. The germline CDR1 and CDR2 sequences are LGHNA and YSLEER. CDR3 length: 16 residues. CDR3 residues: CASSQDHGLLNTEAFF.